This T cell receptor beta chain stems from a study of OX40 agonist ivuxolimab in advanced cancers. Study-wide context: In this trial design, patients received ivuxolimab intravenously at 0.01 to 10 mg/kg every 2 weeks. Patients with hepatocellular carcinoma, melanoma, renal cell or head and neck cancer made up the dose-escalation patients. Study findings and constraints: It was also the case that some nonresponders had low normalized T-cell clonal expansion.

Trimming shortened V by 0 bases and J by 2 bases, and 14 bases separated the two germline ends. The CDR3 has 16 residues. Germline values: CDR1 LGHNA, CDR2 YSLEER. It was autoimmune disease history or systemic immunosuppression that excluded patients. TCRdb's table, derived via immunoSEQ multiplex PCR, lists solely in-frame clones and lacks some. The data show 65,000 to 95,000 clones, around 82% seen once. This clone was seen more than once but under ten times. The antigen remains undetermined. The sample consisted of CD4+ or CD8+ T cells sorted from blood, taken in a trial of the OX40 agonist ivuxolimab. J is TRBJ2-7 and V is TRBV4-3; D is unresolved. This sequence was found in an adult with an advanced solid tumor such as melanoma, head and neck, liver or kidney cancer. For the CDR3, the DNA is TGCGCCAGCAGCCAAGAAAGGTCTTGGTTGACCTACGAGCAGTACTTC. As protein: CASSQERSWLTYEQYF.